A selection of T cell receptor beta chains follows, all from one sample in a study of blood T cells in healthy people across ages. One entry per CDR3 protein results from TCRdb running MiXCR on the 5' RACE reads. Here the sample spans roughly 1,100,000 distinct CDR3 sequences, about 25% being singletons. The same data also went into a second study, on T cells of mothers and their children.

Sequenced material: blood. The receptors were gathered from a girl aged 2-10 years in good health. Each CDR3 is given without its conserved first and last residue.

J gene,V gene,CDR3 protein
TRBJ2-3,TRBV29-1,SVRQLYTDTQY
TRBJ2-3,TRBV6-1,ATYGLPQY
TRBJ2-2,TRBV6-2/TRBV6-3,ASSHNNGGKLF
TRBJ1-4,TRBV7-9,ASFHQLRRLKRLF
TRBJ2-7,TRBV2,ASSPTPTGGAYEQY
TRBJ2-5,TRBV7-8,ASGTSGLEETQY
TRBJ1-3,TRBV20-1,SASGQGNIALWENTIY
-,TRBV4-2,ASSQEVSGEQY
TRBJ2-3,TRBV4-3,ASSQGRSYTDTQY
TRBJ2-3,TRBV12-3/TRBV12-4,ASRTKDGTDTQY
TRBJ2-7,TRBV13,ASKQGYDEQY
TRBJ1-6,TRBV28,ASKGYPGEGLGLPLH